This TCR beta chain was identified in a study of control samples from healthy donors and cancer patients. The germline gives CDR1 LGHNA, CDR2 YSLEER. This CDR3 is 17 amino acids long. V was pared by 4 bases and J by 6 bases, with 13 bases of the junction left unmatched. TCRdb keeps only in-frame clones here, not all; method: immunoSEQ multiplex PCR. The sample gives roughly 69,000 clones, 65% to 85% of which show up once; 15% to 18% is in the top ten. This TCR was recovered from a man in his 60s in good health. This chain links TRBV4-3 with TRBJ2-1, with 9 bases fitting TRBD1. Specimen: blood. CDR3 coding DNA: TGCGCCAGCAGCCCGAGGGGGACAGGGAGACTAGTCAATGAGCAGTTCTTC. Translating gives CASSPRGTGRLVNEQFF.